This T cell receptor (beta chain) was observed in a study of graft-versus-host responses after intestinal transplantation. Study-wide context: Every transplant recipient was induced with anti-thymocyte globulin, then maintained on tacrolimus and steroids for 2 to 4 years.

Regarding the study as a whole: GvH clones occurred in recipient marrow; some first appeared in ileum or blood.

Repertoires were generated with immunoSEQ multiplex PCR, while TCRdb's copy carries only in-frame clones and drops some. This sample yields tens of thousands of clones, of which about 94% are seen a single time; about 0.56% belongs to the top ten. As concerns this clone: Its antigen is as yet unknown.

V lost 6 bases and J 2 bases, leaving 14 bases between the germline ends. This CDR3 has 15 residues. CDR1 SNHLY and CDR2 FYNNEI come from the germline V gene. Material: unstimulated CD8+ T cells sorted from spleen or lymph node cells, obtained before intestinal transplant. This receptor was identified in a human donor who received an intestinal transplant. The V and J genes are TRBV2 and TRBJ1-5; D is unclear. The CDR3 DNA reads as TGTGCCAGCAGGAAGAGGCAGATCGGCAATCAGCCCCAGCATTTT. Its translation is CASRKRQIGNQPQHF.